This TCR beta chain was sequenced in a study of CD8 T cells in ankylosing spondylitis. Generation of TCR beta libraries employed quantitative 5'-RACE incorporating molecular barcodes. In TCRdb, the 5' RACE reads were re-called with MiXCR into one record per CDR3 protein. There are a few hundred thousand distinct CDR3 sequences in the sample; about 11% occur only once, and roughly a fifth lies in the top ten. Germline V gene sequence: CDR1 MDHEN, CDR2 SYDVKM. This CDR3 spans 15 amino acids. J gave up 0 bases and V 8 bases, and 7 bases lay outside the gene matches. This clonotype was counted ten times or more.

The source material was blood, either unsorted or a sorted T cell fraction (not recorded which). The chain uses TRBV28 and TRBJ1-1; 9 bases fit TRBD1. The TCR originated in a male donor with ankylosing spondylitis or in good health (not recorded which). The CDR3 here is CASQGQGRMNTEAFF. CDR3 coding DNA: TGTGCCAGCCAGGGACAGGGTCGCATGAACACTGAAGCTTTCTTT.